Each of the 18 T cell receptor beta chains below was sequenced from the same sample in a study of metastatic and nonmetastatic thyroid tumors. TCRdb called clones again from the PCR reads with MiXCR. The sample contains tens of thousands of clones, about 4% of which appear only once. Until they underwent thyroid surgery, no patient had received any treatment. The sequencing input was blood. These receptors were taken from a female donor with papillary thyroid cancer or a benign thyroid nodule (not recorded which). Some clones in this sample may be carry-over from other donors' samples.

The genes are TRBV20-1 and TRBJ1-2; 7 bases are shared with TRBD1. The length of the CDR3 is 16 residues. Germline V lookup: CDR1 DFQATT, CDR2 SNEGSKA (reference sequence). After removal of 0 bases from V and 1 base from J, the junction contained 8 bases not matched to a gene. This CDR3 is CSARDGGQAINYGYTF. The CDR3, as DNA: TGCAGTGCTAGAGATGGCGGACAGGCCATTAACTATGGCTACACCTTC.

There are a few counts of this clone. CDR3 in amino acids: CSARPSLDRIIYGYTF. Here the CDR3 DNA reads TGCAGTGCTAGACCGTCGCTAGACAGGATCATCTATGGCTACACCTTC. The chain recombines TRBV20-1 with TRBJ1-2; D is perhaps TRBD1 (6 bases). This CDR3 has 16 residues. Germline CDR1 reads DFQATT; CDR2 reads SNEGSKA (reference sequence). Trimming removed 2 bases at V and 4 bases at J, with 20 bases between.

Concerning this clone: Given the absence of the conserved phenylalanine or tryptophan at the CDR3 end, a read error is likely. The chain has TRBV7-2 and TRBJ1-2, with 7 bases that match TRBD1. Germline loops: CDR1 SGHTA, CDR2 FQGNSA. V trimming: 5 bases; J trimming: 3 bases; junction bases outside the gene matches: 6. The CDR3 is 14 residues long. For the CDR3, the DNA is TGTGCCAGCAGCACACGGACAGGTGACTATGGCTACACCCTC. Its protein is CASSTRTGDYGYTL.

The V and J genes are TRBV6-1 and TRBJ2-7, with 10 bases matching TRBD2. V shed 5 bases and J 3 bases; nucleotides not matched to a gene: 7. This CDR3 spans 15 amino acids. Germline assignment: CDR1 MNHNS and CDR2 SASEGT. CDR3 bases: TGTGCCAGCAGTACAAAAGCGGGAGGGAACTACGAGCAGTACTTC. It encodes CASSTKAGGNYEQYF.

This clone was detected only a few times. The rearrangement joins TRBV6-1 to TRBJ1-6; possibly TRBD1 for D (5 bases). V was shortened by 5 bases and J by 3 bases, with 14 bases between the two germline ends. The CDR3 length is 16 residues. The V gene's germline CDR1 is MNHNS and CDR2 SASEGT. The DNA for the CDR3 is TGTGCCAGCAGTAAGGGGACCTCGGTCTATAATTCACCCCTCCACTTT. It specifies CASSKGTSVYNSPLHF.

This chain links TRBV20-1 with TRBJ2-1; 11 bases are a match to TRBD2. Germline loops: CDR1 DFQATT, CDR2 SNEGSKA (reference sequence). This CDR3 contains 16 residues. After removal of 0 bases from V and 12 bases from J, the junction contained 13 bases not matched to a gene. The CDR3 region has the DNA TGCAGTGCTAGAGATGTACTAGCGGGGGCCGGGGGAGGGCAGTTCTTC. It yields the protein CSARDVLAGAGGGQFF.

This clone was picked up many times. This rearrangement joins TRBV19 to TRBJ2-1; D tentatively fits TRBD1 or TRBD2 (5 bases each). This CDR3 region has 12 residues. The germline V and J ends were trimmed by 5 bases and 4 bases, with 6 bases remaining between them. CDR1 and CDR2 from the germline V gene are LNHDA and SQIVND (reference sequence). This CDR3 reads CASSEGYNEQFF. The CDR3 DNA is TGTGCCAGTAGTGAGGGGTACAATGAGCAGTTCTTC. Looking up the rest from reference TRBV19 and TRBJ2-1 gives the full variable domain: DGGITQSPKYLFRKEGQNVTLSCEQNLNHDAMYWYRQDPGQGLRLIYYSQIVNDFQKGDIAEGYSVSREKKESFPLTVTSAQKNPTAFYLCASSEGYNEQFFGPGTRLTVL.

This chain uses TRBV6-2 or TRBV6-3 with TRBJ1-3; D ambiguous. Germline CDR1 reads MNHEY; CDR2 reads SVGEGT. V lost 7 bases to trimming and J lost 0 bases, with 16 bases between them. The CDR3 covers 16 residues. For the CDR3, the DNA is TGTGCCAGCACAGCTCGGGCCGGCCACTCTGGAAACACCATATATTTT. Translating it yields CASTARAGHSGNTIYF.

Notes on this clone: At one boundary the junction diverges from the germline segment, which might be a read error. The J gene is TRBJ1-2, the V gene TRBV28, with a weak D call TRBD1 (5 bases). The V gene's germline CDR1 is MDHEN and CDR2 SYDVKM. This CDR3 spans 11 amino acids. CDR3 amino acids: CASRSLREDTF. The DNA for the CDR3 is TGTGCCAGCAGGTCCCTCAGGGAGGACACATTC.

There are a few counts of this clone. This may be a read error: a much more frequent sequence differs by one nucleotide. The V call is TRBV4-1, the J call TRBJ2-1; D may be TRBD1 (6 bases). Germline V gene sequence: CDR1 MGHRA, CDR2 YSYEKL. The CDR3 consists of 13 residues. V was cut by 6 bases and J by 13 bases, with 19 bases left in between. The CDR3 loop reads CASRRTVQETQFF. For the CDR3, the DNA is TGCGCCAGCAGGCGGACAGTCCAAGAGACCCAGTTCTTC.

This clone was picked up many times. V gene TRBV5-1 combines with J gene TRBJ2-1, with 11 bases fitting TRBD2. The J segment lost 3 bases and the V segment lost 4 bases, leaving 9 bases of the junction unmatched. Germline CDR1 and CDR2: SGHRS and YFSETQ. The CDR3 contains 17 residues. CDR3 loop: CASSVRLAGRLYNEQFF. Written as DNA, the CDR3 is TGCGCCAGCAGCGTTCGACTAGCGGGACGACTCTACAATGAGCAGTTCTTC.

This clone was counted ten times or more. The chain couples TRBV7-3 to TRBJ2-6; possible D gene TRBD2, 7 bases. Trimming took off 5 bases at V and 3 bases at J, with 14 bases between the two ends. The CDR3 runs to 16 residues. Germline CDR1 reads SGHTA; CDR2 reads FQGTGA. CDR3: CASSLGRGLGANVLTF. The DNA of the CDR3 is TGTGCCAGCAGCCTCGGGCGGGGGCTTGGGGCCAACGTCCTGACTTTC.

In its sample, this clone was seen a few times. The junction shows a germline mismatch at one end, possibly a read error. This sample includes further DNA sequences coding for the same CDR3. In DNA form, the CDR3 reads TGTGCCAGCAGCCTACCCCCCATTCGCACAGGGAAGAGCACCGGTGAGCTGTTTTTT. This encodes CASSLPPIRTGKSTGELFF. J is TRBJ2-2 and V is TRBV7-8; D is possibly TRBD1 (6 bases). The CDR3 contains 19 residues. Germline V gene lookup returns CDR1 SGHVS and CDR2 FQNEAQ.

This clone was recorded at least ten times. The chain has TRBV20-1 and TRBJ2-3, with 8 bases matching TRBD1. Per the germline V gene, CDR1 is DFQATT and CDR2 is SNEGSKA (reference sequence). The length of the CDR3 is 14 residues. With V trimmed by 6 bases and J by 6 bases, 11 bases remained unmatched. CDR3 bases: TGCAGTGCCCAGGACAGGGCCTCGTGGGATACGCAGTATTTT. It specifies CSAQDRASWDTQYF.

This clone was found many times. The V call is TRBV5-6, the J call TRBJ2-1; D is perhaps TRBD1 (5 bases). V was trimmed by 1 base and J by 9 bases, leaving 8 bases between them. Germline assignment: CDR1 SGHDT and CDR2 YYEEEE. The CDR3 loop spans 12 amino acids. CDR3 DNA: TGTGCCAGCAGCTTGATAAGGGGTGAGCAGTTCTTC. This codes for CASSLIRGEQFF.

This clone was seen more than once but under ten times. CDR3 amino acids: CASSFRLSGVGNEQFF. The DNA of the CDR3 is TGTGCCAGCAGTTTTCGGTTATCGGGAGTGGGTAATGAGCAGTTCTTC. The rearrangement links TRBV28 to TRBJ2-1; possibly TRBD2 for D (6 bases). V gave up 3 bases and J gave up 7 bases, with 19 bases separating them. The CDR3 extends over 16 amino acids. Germline V gene sequence: CDR1 MDHEN, CDR2 SYDVKM.

This clone was observed at least ten times. This sequence joins TRBV15 and TRBJ2-1; D not resolved. The V gene lost 0 bases and the J gene lost 8 bases, with 5 bases spanning the gap. CDR3 length equals 12 residues. Germline CDR1 LNHNV, CDR2 YYDKDF (reference sequence). The CDR3 loop reads CATSRDFDEQFF. The CDR3 DNA reads TGTGCCACCAGCAGAGATTTCGATGAGCAGTTCTTC. Filled out from reference TRBV15 and TRBJ2-1, the complete variable domain reads DAMVIQNPRYQVTQFGKPVTLSCSQTLNHNVMYWYQQKSSQAPKLLFHYYDKDFNNEADTPDNFQSRRPNTSFCFLDIRSPGLGDTAMYLCATSRDFDEQFFGPGTRLTVL.

This clone occurred a few times. The chain is built from TRBV28 and TRBJ1-2, with 8 bases that match TRBD1. V lost 6 bases, J lost 6 bases, and 6 bases stayed unmatched. Per germline, CDR1 MDHEN and CDR2 SYDVKM. The CDR3 contains 13 residues. CDR3 amino acids: CASSASGGDGYTF. DNA of the CDR3: TGTGCCAGCAGCGCATCAGGGGGCGATGGCTACACCTTC.